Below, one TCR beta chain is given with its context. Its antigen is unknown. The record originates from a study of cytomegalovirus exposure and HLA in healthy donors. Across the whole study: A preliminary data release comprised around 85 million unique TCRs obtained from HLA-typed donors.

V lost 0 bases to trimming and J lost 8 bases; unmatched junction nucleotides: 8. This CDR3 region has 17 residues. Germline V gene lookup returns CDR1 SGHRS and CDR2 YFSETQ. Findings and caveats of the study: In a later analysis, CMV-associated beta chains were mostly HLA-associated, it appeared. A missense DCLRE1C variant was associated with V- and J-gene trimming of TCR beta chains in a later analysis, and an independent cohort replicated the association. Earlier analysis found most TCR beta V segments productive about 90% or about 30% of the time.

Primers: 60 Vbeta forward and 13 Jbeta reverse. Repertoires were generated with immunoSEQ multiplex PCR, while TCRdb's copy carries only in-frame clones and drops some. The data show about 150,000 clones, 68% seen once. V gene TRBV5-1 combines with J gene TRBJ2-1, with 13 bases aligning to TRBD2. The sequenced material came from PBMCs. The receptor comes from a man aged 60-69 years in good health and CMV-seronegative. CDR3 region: CASSLEAGLAGIDEQFF. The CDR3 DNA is TGCGCCAGCAGCTTGGAGGCGGGACTAGCGGGAATCGATGAGCAGTTCTTC.